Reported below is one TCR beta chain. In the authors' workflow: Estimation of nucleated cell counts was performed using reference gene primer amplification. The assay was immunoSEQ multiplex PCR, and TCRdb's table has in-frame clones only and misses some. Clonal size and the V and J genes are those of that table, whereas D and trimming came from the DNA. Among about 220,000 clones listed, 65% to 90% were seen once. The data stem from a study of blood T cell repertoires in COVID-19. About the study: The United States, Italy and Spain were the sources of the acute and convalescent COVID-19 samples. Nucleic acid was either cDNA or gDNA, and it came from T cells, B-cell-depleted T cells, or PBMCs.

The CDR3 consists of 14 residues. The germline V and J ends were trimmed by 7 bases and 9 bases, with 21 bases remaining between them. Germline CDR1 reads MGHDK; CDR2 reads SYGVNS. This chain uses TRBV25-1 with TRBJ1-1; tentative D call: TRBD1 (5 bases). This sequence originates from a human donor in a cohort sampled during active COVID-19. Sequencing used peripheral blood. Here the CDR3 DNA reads TGTGCCAGCACCTTGTTCACTTCTGGACAAAAAGCTTTCTTT. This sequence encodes CASTLFTSGQKAFF.